These 26 T cell receptor beta chains came from one sample sequenced in a study of cytomegalovirus exposure and HLA in healthy donors. Primers for the PCR totalled 60 Vbeta and 13 Jbeta. Data came from immunoSEQ multiplex PCR; TCRdb stores just in-frame clones and leaves some out. The sample lists about 64,000 clones, over 60% occurring once. The material sequenced was PBMCs. These receptors originate from a woman between 45 and 65 years old in good health and CMV-seronegative.

The genes are TRBV7-9 and TRBJ2-7; D gene ambiguous. The CDR3 covers 13 residues. Between the trimmed V and J ends, which lost 5 bases and 5 bases, there was a span of 13 bases. CDR1 is SEHNR, CDR2 FQNEAQ, per germline (reference sequence). The CDR3 coding sequence is TGTGCCAGCAGCCCCCGCTTGAGCAACGAGCAGTACTTC. It yields the protein CASSPRLSNEQYF.

This CDR3 reads CASSPTWDRVNEQFF. CDR3 DNA sequence: TGTGCCAGCAGCCCCACGTGGGACAGGGTCAATGAGCAGTTCTTC. This chain joins TRBV7-3 and TRBJ2-1, with TRBD1 identical over 9 bases. The V gene's germline CDR1 is SGHTA and CDR2 FQGTGA. The CDR3 spans 15 residues. V lost 5 bases and J lost 6; bases outside the gene matches: 8.

The chain recombines TRBV28 with TRBJ2-5; tentative D call: TRBD1 (6 bases). Germline CDR1 MDHEN, CDR2 SYDVKM. V was cut by 7 bases and J by 4 bases, with 13 bases left in between. The CDR3 is made up of 13 amino acids. The CDR3 DNA follows: TGTGCCAGCACAGGGGTTACGAGAGAGACCCAGTACTTC. Protein sequence: CASTGVTRETQYF.

This chain connects TRBV2 to TRBJ1-5; TRBD1 is a possible D gene (6 bases). Germline V gene sequence: CDR1 SNHLY, CDR2 FYNNEI. This CDR3 comprises 15 residues. Trimming left V 2 bases short and J 6 bases short, with 14 bases between. The DNA for the CDR3 is TGTGCCAGCAGTGAAAGGGCCAGGGGTAGTCAGCCCCAGCATTTT. Translated: CASSERARGSQPQHF.

This rearrangement joins TRBV9 to TRBJ2-7, with a tentative D call TRBD2 (5 bases). CDR3 length equals 12 residues. Trimming removed 0 bases at V and 10 bases at J, with 11 bases between. Germline CDR1 reads SGDLS; CDR2 reads YYNGEE. Written as DNA, the CDR3 is TGTGCCAGCAGCGTAGTCAACAGACTACAGTACTTC. Translation gives CASSVVNRLQYF.

This clone has a single count. CDR3 residues: CASSLTGYTEAFF. Written as DNA, the CDR3 is TGTGCCAGCAGCTTGACAGGGTATACTGAAGCTTTCTTT. The genes are TRBV7-2 and TRBJ1-1, with 7 bases aligning to TRBD1. Germline lookup yields CDR1 SGHTA and CDR2 FQGNSA. Losses at the gene ends were 3 bases for V and 5 bases for J; bases not matched to a gene: 3. CDR3 size: 13 residues.

The CDR3 reads CASSPTGDGYTF. CDR3 DNA sequence: TGTGCCAGCAGCCCGACAGGGGACGGCTACACCTTC. The chain links TRBV5-4 to TRBJ1-2, with 8 bases aligning to TRBD1. This CDR3 comprises 12 residues. From germline, CDR1 is SGHNT and CDR2 YYREEE (reference sequence). V lost 4 bases and J lost 8; bases outside the gene matches: 4.

The chain couples TRBV7-9 to TRBJ2-2; a weak D match, TRBD2 (6 bases). The ends were cut back, 3 bases at V and 6 bases at J, with 14 bases in the middle. CDR3 size: 15 residues. The V gene's germline CDR1 is SEHNR and CDR2 FQNEAQ (reference sequence). CDR3 region: CASSFRGGSPGELFF. The CDR3 bases are TGTGCCAGCAGCTTCCGCGGAGGGAGCCCCGGGGAGCTGTTTTTT.

V is TRBV6-6 and J is TRBJ2-7; 7 bases are a match to TRBD2. Germline V gives CDR1 MNHNY, CDR2 SVGAGI (reference sequence). The CDR3 runs to 14 residues. The V segment lost 6 bases and the J segment 6 bases; nucleotides outside the gene matches: 11. This CDR3 reads CASSHLMGGSEQYF. CDR3 DNA sequence: TGTGCCAGCAGCCACTTGATGGGAGGGTCCGAGCAGTACTTC.

This sequence joins TRBV9 and TRBJ1-4, with D hard to call. This CDR3 comprises 15 residues. Germline V gene sequence: CDR1 SGDLS, CDR2 YYNGEE. V shed 0 bases and J shed 7 bases, with 13 bases lying between them. CDR3 amino acids: CASSVGFDSGEKLFF. CDR3 in DNA: TGTGCCAGCAGCGTAGGATTTGACTCGGGTGAAAAACTGTTTTTT. Full variable domain (missing parts from reference TRBV9 and TRBJ1-4): DSGVTQTPKHLITATGQRVTLRCSPRSGDLSVYWYQQSLDQGLQFLIQYYNGEERAKGNILERFSAQQFPDLHSELNLSSLELGDSALYFCASSVGFDSGEKLFFGSGTQLSVL.

The chain joins TRBV27 to TRBJ2-3; 13 bases agree with TRBD2. The CDR3 covers 18 residues. Germline CDR1 MNHEY, CDR2 SMNVEV (reference sequence). V gave up 3 bases and J gave up 0 bases; unmatched junction bases: 6. The CDR3: CASSFRGLAGTSTDTQYF. The DNA of the CDR3 is TGTGCCAGCAGTTTTAGGGGACTAGCGGGGACTAGCACAGATACGCAGTATTTT.

This chain links TRBV28 with TRBJ1-1, with D tentatively TRBD1 (5 bases). V was trimmed by 5 bases and J by 1 base, leaving 17 bases between them. The CDR3 is 16 amino acids. The germline V gene encodes CDR1 MDHEN and CDR2 SYDVKM. The CDR3 DNA is TGTGCCAGCAGTCCCCCACCTTCTACAGGGAACACTGAAGCTTTCTTT. It codes for CASSPPPSTGNTEAFF. Full variable domain (outside the CDR3, taken from reference TRBV28 and TRBJ1-1): DVKVTQSSRYLVKRTGEKVFLECVQDMDHENMFWYRQDPGLGLRLIYFSYDVKMKEKGDIPEGYSVSREKKERFSLILESASTNQTSMYLCASSPPPSTGNTEAFFGQGTRLTVV.

The chain links TRBV6-5 to TRBJ1-2, with D hard to call. Between the trimmed V and J ends, which lost 0 bases and 3 bases, there was a span of 11 bases. CDR1 MNHEY and CDR2 SVGAGI come from the germline V gene. This CDR3 has 15 amino acids. The CDR3 reads CASSYSTGLDYGYTF. The DNA for the CDR3 is TGTGCCAGCAGTTACTCGACGGGATTGGACTATGGCTACACCTTC.

The gene calls are TRBV7-9 and TRBJ1-1; maybe TRBD1 (5 bases). Germline values: CDR1 SEHNR, CDR2 FQNEAQ (reference sequence). This CDR3 spans 14 amino acids. Trimming pared 5 bases from V and 5 bases from J, leaving 15 bases between. The CDR3 here is CASSADSGGTEAFF. The CDR3, as DNA: TGTGCCAGCAGCGCCGACAGTGGAGGGACTGAAGCTTTCTTT.

The chain is built from TRBV7-6 and TRBJ1-5, with 8 bases matching TRBD1. The CDR3 runs 14 residues. Trimming cost V 0 bases and J 11 bases; bases outside gene matches: 6. Germline CDR1 is SGHVS and CDR2 is FNYEAQ. The CDR3: CASSLAQGAGAQHF. The CDR3 DNA reads TGTGCCAGCAGCTTAGCTCAGGGGGCAGGGGCCCAGCATTTT. The full variable domain, in which reference TRBV7-6 and TRBJ1-5 provide the parts outside the CDR3, is GAGVSQSPRYKVTKRGQDVALRCDPISGHVSLYWYRQALGQGPEFLTYFNYEAQQDKSGLPNDRFSAERPEGSISTLTIQRTEQRDSAMYRCASSLAQGAGAQHFGDGTRLSIL.

This sequence joins TRBV18 and TRBJ2-7; 8 nucleotides align to TRBD1. This CDR3 spans 16 amino acids. Germline loops: CDR1 KGHSH, CDR2 LQKENI. V shed 6 bases and J 1 base; nucleotides not matched to a gene: 11. CDR3 coding DNA: TGTGCCAGCTCCCCCATAGGACAGGGAACTTCCTACGAGCAGTACTTC. It codes for CASSPIGQGTSYEQYF.

This clone has only a few counts. The genes are TRBV6-5 and TRBJ1-1; D unclear. The CDR3 is 12 residues long. The V gene lost 7 bases and the J gene lost 1 base, with 7 bases spanning the gap. From germline, CDR1 is MNHEY and CDR2 SVGAGI. CDR3 in amino acids: CASMRENTEAFF. The CDR3 region has the DNA TGTGCCAGCATGAGGGAGAACACTGAAGCTTTCTTT.

V usage is TRBV12-2 and J usage is TRBJ2-7; the table calls TRBD2, which could not be checked here. TRBV12-2 is shown as a pseudogene. The CDR3 length is 15 residues. The CDR3 is CASRYTSVFSYEQYF. Here the CDR3 DNA reads TGTGCAAGTCGCTATACTAGCGTCTTCTCCTACGAGCAGTACTTC.

This chain uses TRBV6-5 with TRBJ2-7; perhaps TRBD2 as D (5 bases). Trimming stripped 0 bases from V and 2 bases from J, with 11 bases between. Per the germline V gene, CDR1 is MNHEY and CDR2 is SVGAGI. This CDR3 comprises 15 residues. The CDR3 nucleotides are TGTGCCAGCAGTTACTCGGGTCTAGCTGCCTACGAGCAGTACTTC. Encoded protein: CASSYSGLAAYEQYF.

This clone is medium-sized. The chain combines TRBV5-4 with TRBJ1-1, with 8 nucleotides matching TRBD1. Germline V lookup: CDR1 SGHNT, CDR2 YYREEE (reference sequence). The CDR3 is 16 amino acids. V dropped 5 bases and J dropped 3; count of bases not matched to a gene: 12. CDR3 sequence reads: CASSYRQGPNYTEAFF. The CDR3 nucleotides read TGTGCCAGCAGTTATCGACAGGGGCCCAACTACACTGAAGCTTTCTTT.

V usage is TRBV5-1 and J usage is TRBJ2-7; 9 bases match TRBD2. Germline V gene sequence: CDR1 SGHRS, CDR2 YFSETQ. CDR3 length: 15 amino acids. V gave up 0 bases and J gave up 5 bases; unmatched junction bases: 6. CDR3 nucleotides: TGCGCCAGCAGCTTGGCCCCGGGACTAGCAAACGAGCAGTACTTC. Amino acid sequence: CASSLAPGLANEQYF.

This clone was seen more than once but under ten times. The CDR3 loop reads CATGGTEAFF. The CDR3 bases are TGTGCCACCGGGGGGACTGAAGCTTTCTTT. This chain uses TRBV10-3 with TRBJ1-1; D may be TRBD1 (5 bases). Germline V gene data show CDR1 as ENHRY and CDR2 as SYGVKD. V gave up 10 bases and J gave up 5 bases, with 8 bases separating them. The CDR3 is made up of 10 amino acids.

This clone was counted between two and nine times. V and J are TRBV5-1 and TRBJ2-7; D unclear. The CDR3 sequence is 11 residues long. V lost 4 bases and J lost 7, with 9 bases in between. Germline CDR1 reads SGHRS; CDR2 reads YFSETQ. The DNA for the CDR3 is TGCGCCAGCAGCGTCGGTTGGGAGCAGTACTTC. This sequence encodes CASSVGWEQYF. Looking up the rest from reference TRBV5-1 and TRBJ2-7 gives the full variable domain: KAGVTQTPRYLIKTRGQQVTLSCSPISGHRSVSWYQQTPGQGLQFLFEYFSETQRNKGNFPGRFSGRQFSNSRSEMNVSTLELGDSALYLCASSVGWEQYFGPGTRLTVT.

The chain employs TRBV4-1 and TRBJ1-5; D may be TRBD1 (5 bases). Germline V CDR1 and CDR2: MGHRA, YSYEKL. The CDR3 contains 17 residues. Trimming took off 4 bases at V and 3 bases at J, with 19 bases between the two ends. The CDR3 DNA follows: TGCGCCAGCAGCCGCCCCAGGTCAGGGTTTATCAATCAGCCCCAGCATTTT. Translated, it gives CASSRPRSGFINQPQHF.

The chain links TRBV7-2 to TRBJ1-1, with D maybe TRBD1 (6 bases). This CDR3 is 16 amino acids long. V lost 3 bases and J 8 bases, leaving 22 bases between the germline ends. CDR1 is SGHTA and CDR2 is FQGNSA in the germline V gene. The CDR3 sequence: CASSFQPTVTGKEAFF. The CDR3 DNA reads as TGTGCCAGCAGCTTCCAACCGACCGTTACAGGGAAGGAAGCTTTCTTT.

V usage is TRBV27 and J usage is TRBJ1-4, with a possible D match to TRBD1 (5 bases). CDR3 length: 14 amino acids. CDR1 is MNHEY and CDR2 is SMNVEV in the germline V gene (reference sequence). Trimming cost V 3 bases and J 5 bases, with 10 bases left between them. The CDR3 loop reads CASSFNRQNEKLFF. In DNA, the CDR3 is TGTGCCAGCAGTTTTAACAGACAGAATGAAAAACTGTTTTTT.